Shown below are 4 T cell receptor beta chains from a single sample sequenced in a study of blood T cell repertoires in COVID-19. Repertoires were generated with immunoSEQ multiplex PCR, while TCRdb's copy carries only in-frame clones and drops some. The table has about 250,000 clones, 85% to 90% seen once. The specimen sequenced was peripheral blood. Receptors originate from a woman in her thirties or forties who had recovered from COVID-19.

V gene TRBV7-9 combines with J gene TRBJ1-1, with 8 bases fitting TRBD1. With V trimmed by 5 bases and J by 4 bases, 12 bases remained unmatched. The CDR3 extends over 16 amino acids. Germline CDR1 and CDR2: SEHNR and FQNEAQ (reference sequence). The CDR3 DNA is TGTGCCAGCAGCCCGAGACAGGGGCCGGGGGTCACTGAAGCTTTCTTT. Its translation: CASSPRQGPGVTEAFF.

As regards this clone: Other DNA sequences within the sample encode an identical CDR3. The gene calls are TRBV6-2 or TRBV6-3 and TRBJ2-1; 9 bases agree with TRBD2. CDR3 size: 16 residues. The J segment lost 2 bases and the V segment lost 3 bases, leaving 5 bases of the junction unmatched. Germline lookup yields CDR1 MNHEY and CDR2 SVGEGT. The CDR3 here is CASSYGAGGPYNEQFF. As DNA, the CDR3 is TGTGCCAGCAGTTATGGAGCGGGAGGCCCCTACAATGAGCAGTTCTTC.

This clone was counted a single time. The V gene is TRBV7-8, the J gene TRBJ2-3, with D uncertain. The V end lost 0 bases, the J end lost 0 bases, and 7 bases lay between the germline ends. The CDR3 runs 15 residues. The germline CDR1 and CDR2 sequences are SGHVS and FQNEAQ. The CDR3 spells CASSLAASSTDTQYF. CDR3 DNA sequence: TGTGCCAGCAGCTTAGCCGCGTCTAGCACAGATACGCAGTATTTT. Combining the CDR3 with reference TRBV7-8 and TRBJ2-3 gives the whole variable domain GAGVSQSPRYKVAKRGQDVALRCDPISGHVSLFWYQQALGQGPEFLTYFQNEAQLDKSGLPSDRFFAERPEGSVSTLKIQRTQQEDSAVYLCASSLAASSTDTQYFGPGTRLTVL.

CDR3 sequence reads: CASSIQGLDPKAFF. CDR3 coding DNA: TGTGCCAGTAGTATCCAGGGGCTGGACCCAAAAGCTTTCTTT. The V call is TRBV19, the J call TRBJ1-1; a possible D gene is TRBD1 (6 bases). Germline V gives CDR1 LNHDA, CDR2 SQIVND (reference sequence). This CDR3 comprises 14 residues. V lost 3 bases to trimming and J lost 9 bases, with 17 bases between them.